The 32 T cell receptor beta chains in this list originate from one sample, sequenced in a study of Graves' ophthalmopathy and Graves' hyperthyroidism. Amplification from RNA transcripts yielded the TCR beta CDR3 regions. HTBI-primed RT-PCR formed the first round, and a multiplex PCR formed the second. TCRdb analysed the multiplex PCR reads with MiXCR anew, one entry per CDR3 protein. The sample carries 240,000 or so distinct CDR3 sequences, around 50% recorded once. The sequencing sample was made of peripheral blood. These receptors all come from an adult man with Graves' ophthalmopathy.

This clonotype showed up many times. The chain is built from TRBV7-8 and TRBJ2-7, with 7 bases that match TRBD1. The CDR3 covers 12 residues. V gave up 5 bases and J gave up 10 bases; unmatched junction bases: 8. Germline V gene data show CDR1 as SGHVS and CDR2 as FQNEAQ. The CDR3 DNA reads TGTGCCAGCAGCCCAAGACAGGGAACACAGTACTTC. It codes for CASSPRQGTQYF.

Only a few counts were recorded for this clonotype. The V and J genes are TRBV4-3 and TRBJ2-7; the match to TRBD1 covers 7 bases. V was clipped by 4 bases and J by 3 bases; unmatched bases: 3. Germline V gives CDR1 LGHNA, CDR2 YSLEER. The CDR3 covers 13 residues. CDR3 nucleotides: TGCGCCAGCAGCCCAGACAGGGACTACGAGCAGTACTTC. This sequence encodes CASSPDRDYEQYF.

This clonotype was detected only a few times. This sequence joins TRBV9 and TRBJ1-2, with D uncertain. Per germline, CDR1 SGDLS and CDR2 YYNGEE. This CDR3 is built from 13 residues. V shed 4 bases and J shed 6 bases, with 13 bases lying between them. The CDR3 DNA reads TGTGCCAGCAGCCAAGGAAGGGTTGATGGCTACACCTTC. Translation: CASSQGRVDGYTF. Using reference TRBV9 and TRBJ1-2 for the parts outside the CDR3, the full variable domain is DSGVTQTPKHLITATGQRVTLRCSPRSGDLSVYWYQQSLDQGLQFLIQYYNGEERAKGNILERFSAQQFPDLHSELNLSSLELGDSALYFCASSQGRVDGYTFGSGTRLTVV.

The V call is TRBV29-1, the J call TRBJ2-7; 7 bases align to TRBD1. Germline V gene lookup returns CDR1 SQVTM and CDR2 ANQGSEA. The CDR3 covers 12 residues. V shed 8 bases, J shed 5 bases, and the junction held 9 bases outside the gene matches. Here the CDR3 reads CSMGQRWHEQYF. The CDR3 bases are TGCAGCATGGGACAGCGGTGGCACGAGCAGTACTTC.

Regarding this clonotype: A much larger clonotype is one base distant, so this may be a read error. In nucleotides, the CDR3 is TGTGCCAGCAGTGAGGGGGCGCGTAATGGCTGCACCTTC. Its translation: CASSEGARNGCTF. The rearrangement joins TRBV25-1 to TRBJ1-2; maybe TRBD1 (6 bases). CDR1 is MGHDK, CDR2 SYGVNS, per germline. CDR3 length: 13 amino acids.

Details on this clonotype: Sequence at one end of the junction differs from germline and may be a read error. This chain uses TRBV10-3 with TRBJ2-5; TRBD1 matches 9 bases. Per germline, CDR1 ENHRY and CDR2 SYGVKD. This CDR3 has 16 amino acids. CDR3 loop: CASSYRGQGYQETQYF. The CDR3 nucleotides are TGTGCCAGCAGTTACAGGGGACAGGGCTACCAAGAGACCCAGTACTTC.

The rearrangement joins TRBV20-1 to TRBJ1-4; D not resolved. The CDR3 totals 15 residues. Germline V gene data show CDR1 as DFQATT and CDR2 as SNEGSKA (reference sequence). V lost 3 bases to trimming and J lost 7 bases, with 18 bases between them. CDR3 sequence reads: CSARGLGRVSEKLFF. The CDR3 DNA reads TGCAGTGCTAGGGGATTAGGGAGGGTGTCTGAAAAACTGTTTTTT.

This clonotype was recorded a few times. V is TRBV19 and J is TRBJ1-2, with a possible D match to TRBD1 (6 bases). Per the germline V gene, CDR1 is LNHDA and CDR2 is SQIVND (reference sequence). V was pared by 8 bases and J by 7 bases, with 17 bases between. The CDR3 is made up of 13 amino acids. CDR3: CASDYQGRGGYTF. The CDR3 nucleotides are TGTGCCAGTGACTACCAGGGGCGCGGTGGCTACACCTTC.

This rearrangement joins TRBV4-1 to TRBJ1-1; D gene uncertain. Germline assignment: CDR1 MGHRA and CDR2 YSYEKL. The CDR3 loop spans 16 amino acids. The V end lost 4 bases, the J end lost 4 bases, and 19 bases lay between the germline ends. CDR3 DNA sequence: TGCGCCAGCAGCCCGAGTGGGAGTTTAGGTAGCACTGAAGCTTTCTTT. Protein sequence: CASSPSGSLGSTEAFF.

Regarding this clonotype: The junction departs from the called germline gene at one end, perhaps through a read error. V gene TRBV4-1 combines with J gene TRBJ1-3; D is uncertain. Germline assignment: CDR1 MGHRA and CDR2 YSYEKL. The CDR3 totals 13 residues. The CDR3, as DNA: TGTGCCAGCGCTCAGGACCTGCGGAACACCATATATTTT. Protein product: CASAQDLRNTIYF.

As for this clonotype: The junction departs from germline at one end; a sequencing error may be responsible. The chain uses TRBV4-2 and TRBJ1-2; D is undetermined. The CDR3 contains 15 residues. Per germline, CDR1 LGHNA and CDR2 YNFKEQ. CDR3 protein: CASSQERHSSDGHTF. CDR3 DNA sequence: TGTGCCAGCAGCCAAGAACGTCACAGCTCGGATGGCCACACCTTC.

This chain joins TRBV6-1 and TRBJ1-1; D is perhaps TRBD1 (6 bases). The CDR3 is 13 amino acids. V was clipped by 5 bases and J by 6 bases, with 13 bases between them. CDR1 and CDR2 from the germline V gene are MNHNS and SASEGT. In DNA form, the CDR3 reads TGTGCCAGCAGTACACAGGGAGGCTCTGAAGCTTTCTTT. Translating it yields CASSTQGGSEAFF.

In this sample, this clonotype turned up a few times. The chain combines TRBV7-2 with TRBJ2-7; 9 bases line up with TRBD1. V lost 1 base to trimming and J lost 5 bases; unmatched junction nucleotides: 3. The CDR3 runs to 14 residues. CDR1 and CDR2 (germline): SGHTA, FQGNSA. CDR3: CASSLGQGGHEQYF. CDR3 nucleotide sequence: TGTGCCAGCAGCTTAGGACAGGGGGGCCACGAGCAGTACTTC.

This clonotype was recorded at least ten times. The rearrangement uses TRBV15 and TRBJ1-4; the D gene is possibly TRBD1 (5 bases). The CDR3 covers 11 residues. Germline CDR1 reads LNHNV; CDR2 reads YYDKDF (reference sequence). The ends were cut back, 5 bases at V and 8 bases at J, with 6 bases in the middle. The CDR3 DNA reads TGTGCCACCAGCGGGACCGAAAAACTGTTTTTT. Protein: CATSGTEKLFF.

The V and J genes are TRBV7-3 and TRBJ2-7; no reliable D call. V was cut by 6 bases and J by 3 bases, with 18 bases left in between. Germline lookup yields CDR1 SGHTA and CDR2 FQGTGA. The CDR3 contains 15 residues. Written as DNA, the CDR3 is TGTGCCAGCAGTTACAGATCTAGGTTGAACTACGAGCAGTACTTC. It yields the protein CASSYRSRLNYEQYF.

There are a few counts of this clonotype. The J gene is TRBJ2-5, the V gene TRBV20-1; no definite D call. Trimming shortened V by 6 bases and J by 2 bases, and 7 bases separated the two germline ends. The CDR3 covers 11 residues. Germline V gene data show CDR1 as DFQATT and CDR2 as SNEGSKA (reference sequence). As DNA, the CDR3 is TGCAGTGCCCATTATCAAGAGACCCAGTACTTC. Its translation: CSAHYQETQYF.

The chain employs TRBV15 and TRBJ1-1; possible D gene TRBD1, 5 bases. This CDR3 region has 15 residues. Trimming left V 0 bases short and J 4 bases short, with 12 bases between. Germline values: CDR1 LNHNV, CDR2 YYDKDF (reference sequence). The CDR3 DNA is TGTGCCACCAGCAGAGATCAGGGTCGGGCCACTGAAGCTTTCTTT. Protein sequence: CATSRDQGRATEAFF.

The chain joins TRBV5-1 to TRBJ2-2; the D gene is possibly TRBD1 (8 bases). V was clipped by 0 bases and J by 6 bases, with 12 bases between them. The CDR3 sequence is 15 residues long. Looked up from germline, CDR1 is SGHRS and CDR2 is YFSETQ. The CDR3 bases are TGCGCCAGCAGCTTGGACAGGGGGGGTTCCGGGGAGCTGTTTTTT. Its protein is CASSLDRGGSGELFF.

About this clonotype: A read error is possible here, since a much larger clone lies one base away. The chain carries TRBV25-1 and TRBJ1-2; TRBD1 might be the D (6 bases). CDR3 size: 15 residues. Germline V lookup: CDR1 MGHDK, CDR2 SYGVNS. In nucleotides, the CDR3 is TGTACCAGCAGTGGCCCCCCGACAGGTGTCTATGGCTACACCTTC. It is translated as CTSSGPPTGVYGYTF.

The chain combines TRBV2 with TRBJ1-1; 8 bases are shared with TRBD1. The CDR3 spans 14 residues. Germline V lookup: CDR1 SNHLY, CDR2 FYNNEI. V dropped 5 bases and J dropped 8; count of bases not matched to a gene: 10. The CDR3 sequence: CASSPPRTGPEAFF. CDR3 DNA sequence: TGTGCCAGCAGTCCTCCAAGGACAGGGCCGGAAGCTTTCTTT.

The chain employs TRBV6-5 and TRBJ1-1, with TRBD1 matching over 9 bases. Germline V gives CDR1 MNHEY, CDR2 SVGAGI. The trim removed 2 bases at V and 1 base at J, leaving 8 bases unmatched. The CDR3 totals 17 residues. The CDR3 reads CASSYVHRGRRNTEAFF. In DNA, the CDR3 is TGTGCCAGCAGTTACGTACACAGGGGGCGAAGGAACACTGAAGCTTTCTTT.

The V and J genes are TRBV6-6 and TRBJ1-3, with D possibly TRBD1 on 5 matching bases. The germline V and J ends were trimmed by 6 bases and 3 bases, with 12 bases remaining between them. Germline V gene lookup returns CDR1 MNHNY and CDR2 SVGAGI (reference sequence). This CDR3 has 14 amino acids. CDR3 loop: CASRRTDIGNTIYF. The CDR3 DNA reads as TGTGCCAGCAGGAGGACGGACATTGGAAACACCATATATTTT.

This chain joins TRBV7-3 and TRBJ1-1, with 9 bases lining up with TRBD1. CDR1 and CDR2 from the germline V gene are SGHTA and FQGTGA. This CDR3 has 15 amino acids. Trimming took 5 bases from V and 4 from J; bases not matched to a gene: 8. DNA of the CDR3: TGTGCCAGCAGCAGCGGGACAGGGAGTCTCACTGAAGCTTTCTTT. Translated, it gives CASSSGTGSLTEAFF.

This clonotype was detected a few times. V and J are TRBV7-2 and TRBJ2-1; 10 nucleotides match TRBD1. Germline-derived CDR1 and CDR2 are SGHTA and FQGNSA. CDR3 size: 13 residues. CDR3 in amino acids: CATRQGARNEQFF. CDR3 in DNA: TGTGCGACCAGACAGGGGGCCAGAAATGAGCAGTTCTTC.

This clonotype showed up just a few times. In nucleotides, the CDR3 is TGTGCCAGCAGTTACGTAGGGACAGGGGAGTCACCCCTCCACTTT. It codes for CASSYVGTGESPLHF. The chain joins TRBV6-1 to TRBJ1-6; 10 bases align to TRBD1. Germline trimming cut 5 bases from V and 10 bases from J; bases unmatched to any gene: 8. The length of the CDR3 is 15 residues. CDR1 and CDR2 (germline): MNHNS, SASEGT.

On this clonotype itself: A much larger clone is a single base away; this may be a read error. The CDR3 DNA sequence: TGTGCCGGCAGCTTAGCCGGGCGAGAGCAGTACTTC. This gives the protein CAGSLAGREQYF. V usage is TRBV7-2 and J usage is TRBJ2-7; D gene ambiguous. There are 12 residues in the CDR3. CDR1 is SGHTA and CDR2 is FQGNSA in the germline V gene.

Many counts were recorded for this clonotype. The V gene is TRBV20-1, the J gene TRBJ1-5; D is undetermined. CDR3 length: 10 residues. Trimming stripped 5 bases from V and 9 bases from J, with 8 bases between. Germline V gene lookup returns CDR1 DFQATT and CDR2 SNEGSKA (reference sequence). CDR3 nucleotides: TGCAGTGCTCCAAACGGGCCCCAGCATTTT. This encodes CSAPNGPQHF.

V gene TRBV19 combines with J gene TRBJ1-1, with 7 bases identical to TRBD1. CDR3 length: 15 residues. Germline V lookup: CDR1 LNHDA, CDR2 SQIVND (reference sequence). V lost 4 bases to trimming and J lost 0 bases; unmatched junction nucleotides: 5. This CDR3 reads CASSKRGLVNTEAFF. The CDR3 DNA is TGTGCCAGTAGTAAGAGGGGGCTAGTGAACACTGAAGCTTTCTTT. The full variable domain, its missing parts supplied by reference TRBV19 and TRBJ1-1, is DGGITQSPKYLFRKEGQNVTLSCEQNLNHDAMYWYRQDPGQGLRLIYYSQIVNDFQKGDIAEGYSVSREKKESFPLTVTSAQKNPTAFYLCASSKRGLVNTEAFFGQGTRLTVV.

In this sample, this clonotype turned up a few times. Compared with germline, one end of the junction differs, possibly owing to a read error. This chain uses TRBV10-3 with TRBJ1-2; D ambiguous. CDR3 length equals 13 residues. Germline lookup yields CDR1 ENHRY and CDR2 SYGVKD. CDR3 in amino acids: CASSEDASYGYTF. The CDR3 DNA follows: TGTGCCAGCAGTGAGGACGCCAGCTATGGCTACACCTTC.

A remark on this clonotype: A much larger clone differs by one base, so this may be a read error. The rearrangement uses TRBV10-2 and TRBJ1-1; D perhaps matches TRBD1 (6 bases). The length of the CDR3 is 13 residues. CDR1 WSHSY and CDR2 SAAADI come from the germline V gene. The CDR3 reads CASRLGGDTEAFF. As DNA, the CDR3 is TGTGCCAGCAGACTAGGGGGGGACACTGAAGCTTTCTTT.

The J gene is TRBJ2-7, the V gene TRBV11-2; 10 positions match TRBD1. The CDR3 spans 14 residues. Trimming took 6 bases from V and 1 from J; bases not matched to a gene: 3. CDR1 and CDR2 (germline): SGHAT, FQNNGV. CDR3 sequence reads: CASRDRGDSYEQYF. The CDR3 coding sequence is TGTGCCAGCAGGGACAGGGGGGATTCCTACGAGCAGTACTTC.

The V call is TRBV28, the J call TRBJ2-2; TRBD2 is a possible D gene (6 bases). V lost 8 bases and J lost 7, with 11 bases in between. The CDR3 contains 12 residues. Germline loops: CDR1 MDHEN, CDR2 SYDVKM. CDR3 sequence reads: CASDRGIGELFF. In DNA form, the CDR3 reads TGTGCCAGCGATCGCGGGATCGGGGAGCTGTTTTTT.